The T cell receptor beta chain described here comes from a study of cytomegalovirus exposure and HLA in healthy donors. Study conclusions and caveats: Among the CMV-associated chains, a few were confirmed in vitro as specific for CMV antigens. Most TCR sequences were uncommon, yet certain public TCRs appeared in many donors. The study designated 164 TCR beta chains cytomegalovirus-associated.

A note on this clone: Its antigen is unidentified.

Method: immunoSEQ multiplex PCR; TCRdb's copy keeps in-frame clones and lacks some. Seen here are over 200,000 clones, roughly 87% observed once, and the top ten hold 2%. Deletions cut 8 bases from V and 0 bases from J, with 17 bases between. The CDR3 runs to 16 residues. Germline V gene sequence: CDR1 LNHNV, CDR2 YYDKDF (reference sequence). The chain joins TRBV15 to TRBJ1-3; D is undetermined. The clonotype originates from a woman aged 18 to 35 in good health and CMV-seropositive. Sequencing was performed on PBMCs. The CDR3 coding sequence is TGTGCCACCCTGGTTACGGGGTTGGACTCTGGAAACACCATATATTTT. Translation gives CATLVTGLDSGNTIYF.